This TCR beta chain was observed in a study of T cell responses to AZD1222 COVID-19 vaccine. The CDR3 length is 13 residues. V was cut by 1 base and J by 0 bases, with 4 bases left in between. The germline CDR1 and CDR2 sequences are SGHRS and YFSETQ. Repertoires were generated with immunoSEQ multiplex PCR, while TCRdb's copy carries only in-frame clones and drops some. This sample has more than 80,000 clones, with 90% found just once. This receptor was obtained from an adult in good health. The source material was peripheral blood, sampled on day 0 of AZD1222 vaccination. The chain recombines TRBV5-1 with TRBJ1-1; D remains ambiguous. CDR3 bases: TGCGCCAGCAGCTTGCTGTTGAACACTGAAGCTTTCTTT. It is translated as CASSLLLNTEAFF.